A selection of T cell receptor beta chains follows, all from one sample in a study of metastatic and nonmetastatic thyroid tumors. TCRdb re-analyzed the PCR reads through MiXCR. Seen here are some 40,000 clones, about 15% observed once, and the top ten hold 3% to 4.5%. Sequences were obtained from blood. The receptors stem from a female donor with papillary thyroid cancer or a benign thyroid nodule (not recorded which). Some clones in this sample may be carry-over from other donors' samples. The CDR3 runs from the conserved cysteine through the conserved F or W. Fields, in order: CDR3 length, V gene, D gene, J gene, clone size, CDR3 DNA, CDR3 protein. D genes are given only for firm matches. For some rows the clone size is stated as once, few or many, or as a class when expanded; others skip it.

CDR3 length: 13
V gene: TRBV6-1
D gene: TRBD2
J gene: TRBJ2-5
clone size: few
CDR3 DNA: TGTGCCAGCATCGTATGGACTAGCGGGACCCAGTACTTC
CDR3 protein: CASIVWTSGTQYF

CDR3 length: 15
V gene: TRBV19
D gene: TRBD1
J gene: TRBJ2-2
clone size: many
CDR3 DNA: TGTGCCAGTACACCGGAGTTAGGGGGCCCCGGGGAGCTGTTTTTT
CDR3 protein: CASTPELGGPGELFF

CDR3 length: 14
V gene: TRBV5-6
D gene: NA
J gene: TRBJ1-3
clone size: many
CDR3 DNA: TGTGCCAGCAGCTCTCCCGGACAGGGAAACACCATATATTTT
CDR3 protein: CASSSPGQGNTIYF

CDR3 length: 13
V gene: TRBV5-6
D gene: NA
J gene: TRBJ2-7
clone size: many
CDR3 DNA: TGTGCCAGCAGCCTTGGGCTTCCCTACGAGCAGTACTTC
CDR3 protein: CASSLGLPYEQYF

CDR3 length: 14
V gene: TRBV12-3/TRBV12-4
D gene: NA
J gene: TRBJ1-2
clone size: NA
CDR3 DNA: TGTGCCAGCAGTTTACAGGGTTTTAACTATGGCTACACCTTC
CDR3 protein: CASSLQGFNYGYTF

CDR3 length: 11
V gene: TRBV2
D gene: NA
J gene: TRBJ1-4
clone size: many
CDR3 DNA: TGTGCCAGCAGTGTAAATGAAAAACTGTTTTTT
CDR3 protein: CASSVNEKLFF

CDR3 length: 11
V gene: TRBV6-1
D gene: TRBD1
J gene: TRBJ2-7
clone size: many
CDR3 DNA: TGTGCCAGCAGACGACAGGGCGAGCAGTACTTC
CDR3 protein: CASRRQGEQYF

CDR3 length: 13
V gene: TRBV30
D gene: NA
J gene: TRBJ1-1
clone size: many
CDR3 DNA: TGTGCCTGGAGTAAACAGGGAGGGACTGAAGCTTTCTTT
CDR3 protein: CAWSKQGGTEAFF

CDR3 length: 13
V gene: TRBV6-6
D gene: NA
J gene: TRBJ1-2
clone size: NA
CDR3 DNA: TGTGCCAGCAGTTACGGCGGCAACTATGGCTACACCTTC
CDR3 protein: CASSYGGNYGYTF

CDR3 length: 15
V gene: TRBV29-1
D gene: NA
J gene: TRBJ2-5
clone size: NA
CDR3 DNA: TGCAGCGTTGAGCCACTTATGGCAGCCCAAGAGACCCAGTACTTC
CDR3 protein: CSVEPLMAAQETQYF

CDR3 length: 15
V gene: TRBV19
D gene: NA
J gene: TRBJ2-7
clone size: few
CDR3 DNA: TGTGCCAGTAGTACTCAGGACCGGGTTGAAAAGGAGCAGTACTTC
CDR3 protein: CASSTQDRVEKEQYF

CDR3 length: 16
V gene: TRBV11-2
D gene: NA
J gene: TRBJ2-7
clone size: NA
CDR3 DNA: TGTGCCAGCAGCCCCGCCGGGGCAGGGTTAAACTACGAGCAGTACTTC
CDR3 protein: CASSPAGAGLNYEQYF

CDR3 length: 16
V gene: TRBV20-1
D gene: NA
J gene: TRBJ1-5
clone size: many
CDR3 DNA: TGCAGTGCTAGACCGGTTACGGGGACCAGCAATCAGCCCCAGCATTTT
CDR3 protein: CSARPVTGTSNQPQHF

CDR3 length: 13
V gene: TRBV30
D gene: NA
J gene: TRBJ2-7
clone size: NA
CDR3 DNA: TGTGCCTGGAGGGCCAAATACGCCTACGAGCAGTACTTC
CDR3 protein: CAWRAKYAYEQYF

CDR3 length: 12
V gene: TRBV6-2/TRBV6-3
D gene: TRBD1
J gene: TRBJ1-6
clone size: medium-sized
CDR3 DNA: TGTGCCAGCAGTGGACAGGGCCTCACCCTCCACTTT
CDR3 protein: CASSGQGLTLHF

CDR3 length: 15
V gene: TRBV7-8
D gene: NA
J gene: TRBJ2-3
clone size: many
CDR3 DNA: TGTGCCAGCAGCTCCTCTGGCGCTAGGACAGATACGCAGTATTTT
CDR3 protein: CASSSSGARTDTQYF

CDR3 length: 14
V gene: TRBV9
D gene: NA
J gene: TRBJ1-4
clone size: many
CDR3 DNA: TGTGCCAGCAGCGTCAGGTCAACTAATGAAAAACTGTTTTTT
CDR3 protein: CASSVRSTNEKLFF

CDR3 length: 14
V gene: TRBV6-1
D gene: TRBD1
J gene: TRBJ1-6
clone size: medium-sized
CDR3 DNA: TGTGCCAGCAGTGCATGGACAGGGAATTCACCCCTCCACTTT
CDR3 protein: CASSAWTGNSPLHF

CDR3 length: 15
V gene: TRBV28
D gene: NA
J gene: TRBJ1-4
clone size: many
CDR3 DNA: TGTGCCAGCAGTTTATGGGGTTCAGCGAGTGAAAAACTGTTTTTT
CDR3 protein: CASSLWGSASEKLFF

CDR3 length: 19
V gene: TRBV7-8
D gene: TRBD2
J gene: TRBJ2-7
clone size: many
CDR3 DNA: TGTGCCAGCAGCCAGCTTAGATCGGGGGGGAGGTACCGCACCCACGAGCAGTACTTC
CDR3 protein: CASSQLRSGGRYRTHEQYF

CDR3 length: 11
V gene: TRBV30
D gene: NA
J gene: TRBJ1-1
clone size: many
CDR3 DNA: TGTGCCTGGAGTGGGGCACTTGAAGCTTTCTTT
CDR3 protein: CAWSGALEAFF

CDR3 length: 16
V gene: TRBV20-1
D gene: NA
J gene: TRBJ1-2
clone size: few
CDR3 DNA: TGCAGTGCAACTGAAAGGGAGGTTGGGCTGATTTATGGCTACACCTTC
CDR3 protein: CSATEREVGLIYGYTF

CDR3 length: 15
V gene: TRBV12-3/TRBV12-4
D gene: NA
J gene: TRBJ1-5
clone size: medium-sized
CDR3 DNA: TGTGCCAGCAGCCCCGGCCGGGCCTCGGGGCAGCCCCAGCATTTT
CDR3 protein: CASSPGRASGQPQHF

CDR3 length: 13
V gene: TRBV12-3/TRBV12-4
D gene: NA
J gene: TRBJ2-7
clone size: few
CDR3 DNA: TGTGCCAGCAGCCAAGGACAGCACTACGAGCAGTACTTC
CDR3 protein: CASSQGQHYEQYF